This T cell receptor beta chain was captured by sequencing in a study of technical replicates of blood from several donors (dated by TCRdb to about 2017). Library preparation employed the immunoSEQ multiplex PCR assay. TCRdb obtained this table from immuneACCESS and retained in-frame rearrangements with V and J assigned. These tables miss some clones; where compared with another copy, unresolved V genes account for less than half of the shortfall, and the remainder is unexplained. In all, the sample holds fewer than 15,000 clones, and approximately 95% of those were seen once. Roughly 6.8% of the sample belongs to the ten largest clones. V was cut back by 6 bases and J by 5 bases, leaving a gap of 14 bases between them. As encoded in the germline V gene, CDR1 is MDHEN while CDR2 is SYDVKM. From its cysteine to its phenylalanine, the CDR3 spans 14 amino acids. Only the CDR3 DNA stays, 42 bases, in frame from base 1.

In regard to this clone: It lacks a known antigen. Nothing much larger sits one base from this clone, and base qualities are not available.

This sequence was found in a human donor in good health. Input material: PBMCs. The chain employs TRBV28 and TRBJ1-5; 6 matching bases give a weak D call of TRBD1. The CDR3 here reads CASSSDRPDQPQHF. The DNA reads TGTGCCAGCAGCTCTGACAGGCCTGATCAGCCCCAGCATTTT.